A single sample gave rise to the 20 T cell receptor beta chains below, sequenced in a study of blood T cell repertoires in COVID-19. Clones were sequenced by immunoSEQ multiplex PCR, and TCRdb holds only the in-frame ones, with some missing. The sample holds fewer than 200,000 clones; around 90% are singletons and the top ten take 20% to 30%. What was sequenced was peripheral blood. The receptors were sampled from a man aged 60 to 75 with acute or convalescent COVID-19.

The chain has TRBV7-2 and TRBJ2-7, with 11 positions matching TRBD1. CDR1 is SGHTA, CDR2 FQGNSA, per germline. Trimming at V came to 5 bases and at J to 4 bases, leaving 4 bases not matched to a gene. The CDR3 has 14 residues. CDR3 in amino acids: CASSPGTGGYEQYF. The CDR3 DNA reads TGTGCCAGCAGCCCCGGGACAGGGGGGTACGAGCAGTACTTC.

V usage is TRBV6-5 and J usage is TRBJ1-1; D is possibly TRBD1 (6 bases). Germline V gene lookup returns CDR1 MNHEY and CDR2 SVGAGI. The CDR3 extends over 15 amino acids. Trimming pared 6 bases from V and 4 bases from J, leaving 18 bases between. The CDR3 here is CASRPGGLGSTEAFF. The CDR3 DNA follows: TGTGCCAGCAGGCCGGGGGGCCTGGGGAGCACTGAAGCTTTCTTT.

The V and J genes are TRBV7-9 and TRBJ1-2; maybe TRBD1 (5 bases). CDR1 and CDR2 (germline): SEHNR, FQNEAQ (reference sequence). The CDR3 runs to 13 residues. The V gene lost 5 bases and the J gene lost 6 bases, with 13 bases spanning the gap. This chain's CDR3 is CASSTREGNGYTF. The CDR3 DNA is TGTGCCAGCAGCACAAGGGAGGGGAATGGCTACACCTTC. Combining the CDR3 with reference TRBV7-9 and TRBJ1-2 gives the whole variable domain DTGVSQNPRHKITKRGQNVTFRCDPISEHNRLYWYRQTLGQGPEFLTYFQNEAQLEKSRLLSDRFSAERPKGSFSTLEIQRTEQGDSAMYLCASSTREGNGYTFGSGTRLTVV.

The V and J genes are TRBV19 and TRBJ1-2, with 8 bases lining up with TRBD1. Germline trimming cut 5 bases from V and 2 bases from J; bases unmatched to any gene: 7. This CDR3 has 15 amino acids. CDR1 LNHDA and CDR2 SQIVND come from the germline V gene (reference sequence). CDR3 region: CASSPFGQGNYGYTF. In DNA, the CDR3 is TGTGCCAGTAGTCCTTTTGGACAGGGCAACTATGGCTACACCTTC.

This rearrangement joins TRBV6-6 to TRBJ1-5; D is unresolved. The CDR3 has 15 amino acids. Germline V CDR1 and CDR2: MNHNY, SVGAGI (reference sequence). The V gene lost 0 bases and the J gene lost 5 bases, with 11 bases spanning the gap. The CDR3: CASSYSRPAYQPQHF. CDR3 nucleotides: TGTGCCAGCAGTTACTCGAGGCCAGCTTATCAGCCCCAGCATTTT.

This clone has a single count. This chain joins TRBV5-6 and TRBJ1-4; D is perhaps TRBD1 (6 bases). The CDR3 extends over 14 amino acids. Trimming cost V 3 bases and J 5 bases, with 11 bases left between them. Looked up from germline, CDR1 is SGHDT and CDR2 is YYEEEE. This CDR3 reads CASSSRTVNEKLFF. The CDR3 bases are TGTGCCAGCAGCTCGCGGACAGTAAATGAAAAACTGTTTTTT.

This clone was seen only a few times. The chain links TRBV10-3 to TRBJ2-7, with a weak D call TRBD1 (5 bases). Germline V gene data show CDR1 as ENHRY and CDR2 as SYGVKD. Trimming pared 3 bases from V and 1 base from J, leaving 16 bases between. This CDR3 is built from 16 residues. The CDR3 DNA is TGTGCCATCAGTGACTTAGGACACCAGGCGTCCTACGAGCAGTACTTC. Its translation: CAISDLGHQASYEQYF.

This clone occurred a few times. The CDR3 coding sequence is TGTGCCAGCAGCCAAGGGCAGGGGATCGATCAGCCCCAGCATTTT. Translated, it gives CASSQGQGIDQPQHF. This chain uses TRBV3-1 (or the pseudogene TRBV3-2) with TRBJ1-5, with D tentatively TRBD1 (6 bases). V gave up 1 base and J gave up 5 bases, with 12 bases separating them. CDR1 is LGHDT, CDR2 YNNKEL, per germline (reference sequence). The CDR3 has 15 amino acids.

The gene calls are TRBV7-9 and TRBJ1-1; D is unclear. This CDR3 region has 14 residues. Trimming stripped 4 bases from V and 0 bases from J, with 9 bases between. CDR1 SEHNR and CDR2 FQNEAQ come from the germline V gene (reference sequence). The CDR3 protein is CASSYSEMNTEAFF. The DNA of the CDR3 is TGTGCCAGCAGCTATAGTGAGATGAACACTGAAGCTTTCTTT. Full variable domain (outside the CDR3, taken from reference TRBV7-9 and TRBJ1-1): DTGVSQNPRHKITKRGQNVTFRCDPISEHNRLYWYRQTLGQGPEFLTYFQNEAQLEKSRLLSDRFSAERPKGSFSTLEIQRTEQGDSAMYLCASSYSEMNTEAFFGQGTRLTVV.

V usage is TRBV15 and J usage is TRBJ1-5; 7 bases are a match to TRBD1. The CDR3 totals 16 residues. Germline V lookup: CDR1 LNHNV, CDR2 YYDKDF (reference sequence). J gave up 5 bases and V 1 base, and 8 bases lay outside the gene matches. CDR3 DNA sequence: TGTGCCACCAGCAGAGCGTCCAGGGGGGTCTATCAGCCCCAGCATTTT. It translates to CATSRASRGVYQPQHF.

The DNA of the CDR3 is TGTGCCAGCAGCTTAAGGACAGGGGCCTTTCCCACTGAAGCTTTCTTT. This gives the protein CASSLRTGAFPTEAFF. This chain joins TRBV7-3 and TRBJ1-1; 9 nucleotides match TRBD1. The ends lost 1 base at V and 4 bases at J; junction bases unmatched: 7. There are 16 residues in the CDR3. Germline loops: CDR1 SGHTA, CDR2 FQGTGA.

The chain recombines TRBV10-3 with TRBJ1-1, with a tentative D call TRBD1 (6 bases). V was trimmed by 8 bases and J by 1 base, leaving 14 bases between them. The CDR3 is 14 residues long. CDR1 is ENHRY and CDR2 is SYGVKD in the germline V gene. CDR3 nucleotides: TGTGCCATCGCCCGACAGGTTCCGAACACTGAAGCTTTCTTT. Its protein product is CAIARQVPNTEAFF.

The chain recombines TRBV5-4 with TRBJ2-2; D ambiguous. The germline gives CDR1 SGHNT, CDR2 YYREEE (reference sequence). The germline V and J ends were trimmed by 0 bases and 1 base, with 13 bases remaining between them. The CDR3 runs 17 residues. The CDR3 DNA follows: TGTGCCAGCAGCTTGGAAAGACGAAGACAGAACACCGGGGAGCTGTTTTTT. This translates into CASSLERRRQNTGELFF.

The chain recombines TRBV10-3 with TRBJ1-2; 7 bases match TRBD1. The CDR3 is 13 residues long. CDR1 and CDR2 (germline): ENHRY, SYGVKD. J lost 8 bases, V lost 3 bases, and 6 bases had no gene match. CDR3 coding DNA: TGTGCCATCAGTGAAGACAGGGATTGGGGCTACACCTTC. Its translation is CAISEDRDWGYTF.

V usage is TRBV29-1 and J usage is TRBJ1-4; maybe TRBD1 (6 bases). The germline V gene encodes CDR1 SQVTM and CDR2 ANQGSEA. This CDR3 comprises 13 residues. V lost 5 bases, J lost 7 bases, and 14 bases lay in between. CDR3 coding DNA: TGCAGCGTTCATACAGGGCTGAGTGAAAAACTGTTTTTT. It encodes CSVHTGLSEKLFF.

Regarding this clone: Germline is not matched at one junction end, which may reflect a read error. The chain links TRBV7-8 to TRBJ1-2; the D is unclear. The CDR3 is 14 amino acids. Germline-derived CDR1 and CDR2 are SGHVS and FQNEAQ. In DNA form, the CDR3 reads TGTGTCAGCCACCCAGGACTAGCTAACTATGGCTACACCTTC. Its translation is CVSHPGLANYGYTF.

This chain connects TRBV5-1 to TRBJ2-1; 7 nucleotides line up with TRBD2. The germline V gene has CDR1 SGHRS and CDR2 YFSETQ. This CDR3 has 15 residues. Unmatched junction bases numbered 9, after V lost 4 bases and J lost 5 bases. The CDR3 sequence: CASSLETSSNNEQFF. The DNA for the CDR3 is TGCGCCAGCAGCCTAGAGACTAGCTCAAACAATGAGCAGTTCTTC.

This rearrangement joins TRBV19 to TRBJ1-1; D is undetermined. Looked up from germline, CDR1 is LNHDA and CDR2 is SQIVND (reference sequence). The CDR3 extends over 11 amino acids. V dropped 0 bases and J dropped 9 bases, with 5 bases sitting between them. CDR3 sequence: CASSIDKKAFF. The CDR3 region has the DNA TGTGCCAGTAGTATAGATAAAAAAGCTTTCTTT.

The J gene is TRBJ2-5, the V gene TRBV11-1; D is ambiguous. The ends were cut back, 2 bases at V and 0 bases at J, with 7 bases in the middle. CDR1 is SGHAT, CDR2 FQDESV, per germline (reference sequence). The CDR3 runs to 14 residues. The CDR3 here is CASSLSADQETQYF. The DNA of the CDR3 is TGTGCCAGCAGCTTATCGGCGGACCAAGAGACCCAGTACTTC. Based on the CDR3 plus reference TRBV11-1 and TRBJ2-5, the full variable domain is EAEVAQSPRYKITEKSQAVAFWCDPISGHATLYWYRQILGQGPELLVQFQDESVVDDSQLPKDRFSAERLKGVDSTLKIQPAELGDSAMYLCASSLSADQETQYFGPGTRLLVL.

As for this clone: Distinct nucleotide sequences in the sample also encode this CDR3. The rearrangement uses TRBV2 and TRBJ1-2, with D perhaps matching TRBD1 (6 bases). V was trimmed by 4 bases and J by 4 bases, leaving 13 bases between them. From germline, CDR1 is SNHLY and CDR2 FYNNEI. The CDR3 sequence is 14 residues long. Written as DNA, the CDR3 is TGTGCCAGCAGTGGGCAGGGGACAACCTATGGCTACACCTTC. Its translation: CASSGQGTTYGYTF.